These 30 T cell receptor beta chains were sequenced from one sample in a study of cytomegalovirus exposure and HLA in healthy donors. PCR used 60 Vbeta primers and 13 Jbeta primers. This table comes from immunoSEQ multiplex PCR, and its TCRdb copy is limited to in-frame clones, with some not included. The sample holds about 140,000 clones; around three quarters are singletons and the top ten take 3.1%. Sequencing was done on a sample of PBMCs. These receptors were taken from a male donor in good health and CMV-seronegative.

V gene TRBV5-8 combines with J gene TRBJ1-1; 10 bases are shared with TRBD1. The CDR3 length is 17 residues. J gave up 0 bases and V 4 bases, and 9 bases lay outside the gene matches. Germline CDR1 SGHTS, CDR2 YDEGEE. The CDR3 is CASSPGTGATLNTEAFF. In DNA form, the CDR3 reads TGTGCCAGCAGCCCCGGGACAGGGGCCACGTTGAACACTGAAGCTTTCTTT.

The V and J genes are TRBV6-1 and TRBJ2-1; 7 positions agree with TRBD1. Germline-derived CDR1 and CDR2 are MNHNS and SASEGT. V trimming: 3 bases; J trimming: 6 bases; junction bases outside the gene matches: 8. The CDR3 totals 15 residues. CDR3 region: CASSDRQGFRNEQFF. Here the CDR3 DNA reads TGTGCCAGCAGTGACAGACAGGGTTTTCGCAATGAGCAGTTCTTC.

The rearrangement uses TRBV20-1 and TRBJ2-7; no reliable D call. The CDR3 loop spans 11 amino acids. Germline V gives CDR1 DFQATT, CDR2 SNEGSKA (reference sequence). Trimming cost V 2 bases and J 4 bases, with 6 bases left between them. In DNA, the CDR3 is TGCAGTGCTAGATTGAGTTACGAGCAGTACTTC. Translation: CSARLSYEQYF.

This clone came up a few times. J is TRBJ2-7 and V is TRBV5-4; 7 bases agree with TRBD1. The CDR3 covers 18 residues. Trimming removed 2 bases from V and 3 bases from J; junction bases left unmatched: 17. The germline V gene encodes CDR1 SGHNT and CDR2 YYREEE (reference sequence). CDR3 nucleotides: TGTGCCAGCAGCTTCGTCCCGACCTCCGTTACAGGGGACTACGAGCAGTACTTC. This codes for CASSFVPTSVTGDYEQYF.

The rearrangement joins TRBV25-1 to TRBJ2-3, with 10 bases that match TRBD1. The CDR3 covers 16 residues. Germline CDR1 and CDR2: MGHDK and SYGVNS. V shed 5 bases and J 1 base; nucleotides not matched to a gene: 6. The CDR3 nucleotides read TGTGCCAGCAGTCCGAGGACAGGGGGGGGCACAGATACGCAGTATTTT. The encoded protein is CASSPRTGGGTDTQYF.

DNA of the CDR3: TGTGCCACCAGCAGCGGGACAGTCACCTACGAGCAGTACTTC. This sequence encodes CATSSGTVTYEQYF. The V and J genes are TRBV15 and TRBJ2-7, with 7 nucleotides matching TRBD1. Germline loops: CDR1 LNHNV, CDR2 YYDKDF (reference sequence). This CDR3 has 14 residues. V shed 3 bases and J 2 bases; nucleotides not matched to a gene: 4.

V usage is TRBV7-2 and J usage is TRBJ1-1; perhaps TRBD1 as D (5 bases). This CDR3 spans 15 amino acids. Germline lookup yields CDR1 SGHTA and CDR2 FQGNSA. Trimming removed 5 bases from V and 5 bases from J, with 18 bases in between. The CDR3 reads CASSPKRGLRTEAFF. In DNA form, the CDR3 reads TGTGCCAGCAGCCCTAAAAGGGGACTCAGAACTGAAGCTTTCTTT.

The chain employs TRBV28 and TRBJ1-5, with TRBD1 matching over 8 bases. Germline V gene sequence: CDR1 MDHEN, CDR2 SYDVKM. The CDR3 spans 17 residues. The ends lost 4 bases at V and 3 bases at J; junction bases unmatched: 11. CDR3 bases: TGTGCCAGCAGTTCACCCTCGACAGGGGCCGACAATCAGCCCCAGCATTTT. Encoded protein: CASSSPSTGADNQPQHF.

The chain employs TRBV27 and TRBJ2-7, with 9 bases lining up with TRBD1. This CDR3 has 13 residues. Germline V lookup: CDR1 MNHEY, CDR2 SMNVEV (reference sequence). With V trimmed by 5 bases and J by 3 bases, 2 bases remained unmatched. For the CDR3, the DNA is TGTGCCAGCAGTGCGACAGGGGGCTACGAGCAGTACTTC. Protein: CASSATGGYEQYF.

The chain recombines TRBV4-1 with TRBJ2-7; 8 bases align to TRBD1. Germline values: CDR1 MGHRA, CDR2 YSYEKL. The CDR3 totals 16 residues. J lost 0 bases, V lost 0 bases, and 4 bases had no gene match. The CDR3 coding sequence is TGCGCCAGCAGCCAAGACCGGACAGGGATCTCCTACGAGCAGTACTTC. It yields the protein CASSQDRTGISYEQYF.

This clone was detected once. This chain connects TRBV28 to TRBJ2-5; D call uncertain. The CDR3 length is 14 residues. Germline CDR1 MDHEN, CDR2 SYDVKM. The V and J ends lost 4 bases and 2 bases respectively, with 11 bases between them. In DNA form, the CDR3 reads TGTGCCAGCAGTTCCCCAGTTTCTCAAGAGACCCAGTACTTC. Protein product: CASSSPVSQETQYF. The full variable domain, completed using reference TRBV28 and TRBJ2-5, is DVKVTQSSRYLVKRTGEKVFLECVQDMDHENMFWYRQDPGLGLRLIYFSYDVKMKEKGDIPEGYSVSREKKERFSLILESASTNQTSMYLCASSSPVSQETQYFGPGTRLLVL.

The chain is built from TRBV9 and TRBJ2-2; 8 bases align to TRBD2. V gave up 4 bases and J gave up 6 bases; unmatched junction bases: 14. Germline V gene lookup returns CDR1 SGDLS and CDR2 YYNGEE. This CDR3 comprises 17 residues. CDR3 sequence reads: CASSQQRAGGSSGELFF. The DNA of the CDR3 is TGTGCCAGCAGCCAACAGCGGGCGGGGGGCAGCTCCGGGGAGCTGTTTTTT.

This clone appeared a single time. The CDR3 loop reads CASSQVGPANTGELFF. CDR3 coding DNA: TGCGCCAGCAGCCAAGTTGGCCCAGCGAACACCGGGGAGCTGTTTTTT. This sequence joins TRBV4-1 and TRBJ2-2, with D uncertain. V dropped 1 base and J dropped 0 bases, with 9 bases sitting between them. Germline CDR1 is MGHRA and CDR2 is YSYEKL. This CDR3 has 16 amino acids.

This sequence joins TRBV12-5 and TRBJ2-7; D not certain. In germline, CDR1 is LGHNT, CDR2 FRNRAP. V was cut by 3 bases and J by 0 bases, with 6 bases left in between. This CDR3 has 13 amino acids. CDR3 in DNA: TGTGCTAGTGGTTTCGACATCTCCTACGAGCAGTACTTC. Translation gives CASGFDISYEQYF.

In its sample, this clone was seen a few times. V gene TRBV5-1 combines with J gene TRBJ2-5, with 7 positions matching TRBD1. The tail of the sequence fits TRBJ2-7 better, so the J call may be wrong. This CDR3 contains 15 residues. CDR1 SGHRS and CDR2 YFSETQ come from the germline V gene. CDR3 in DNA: TGCGCCAGCAGTTATTCCGGGACAGTCTCCTACGAGCAGTACTTC. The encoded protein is CASSYSGTVSYEQYF.

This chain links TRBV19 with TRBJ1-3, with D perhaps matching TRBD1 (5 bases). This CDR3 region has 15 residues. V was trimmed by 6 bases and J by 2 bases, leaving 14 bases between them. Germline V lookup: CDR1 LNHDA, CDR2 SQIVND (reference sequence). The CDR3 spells CASSPGGVAGNTIYF. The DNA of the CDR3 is TGTGCCAGTAGCCCCGGGGGTGTCGCTGGAAACACCATATATTTT.

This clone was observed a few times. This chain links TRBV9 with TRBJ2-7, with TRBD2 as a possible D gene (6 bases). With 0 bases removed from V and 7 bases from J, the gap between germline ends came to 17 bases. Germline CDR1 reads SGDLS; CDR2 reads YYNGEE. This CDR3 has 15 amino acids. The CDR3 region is CASSVGGTSLWEQYF. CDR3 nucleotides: TGTGCCAGCAGCGTAGGAGGGACTTCCTTGTGGGAGCAGTACTTC.

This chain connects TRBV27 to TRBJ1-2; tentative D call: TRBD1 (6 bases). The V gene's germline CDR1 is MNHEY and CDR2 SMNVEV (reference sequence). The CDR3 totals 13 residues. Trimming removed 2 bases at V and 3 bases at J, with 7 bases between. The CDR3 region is CASSLKGDYGYTF. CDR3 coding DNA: TGTGCCAGCAGTTTAAAGGGGGACTATGGCTACACCTTC.

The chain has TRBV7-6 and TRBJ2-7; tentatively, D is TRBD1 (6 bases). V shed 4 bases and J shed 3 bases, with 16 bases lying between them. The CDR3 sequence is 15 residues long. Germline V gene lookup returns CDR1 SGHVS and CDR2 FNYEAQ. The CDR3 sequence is CASSSHRGGGYEQYF. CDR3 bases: TGTGCCAGCAGCTCGCACCGAGGGGGTGGCTACGAGCAGTACTTC.

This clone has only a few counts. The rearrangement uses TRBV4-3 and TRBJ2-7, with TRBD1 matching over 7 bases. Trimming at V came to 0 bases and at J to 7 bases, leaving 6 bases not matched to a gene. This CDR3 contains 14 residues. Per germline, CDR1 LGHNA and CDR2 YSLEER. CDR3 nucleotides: TGCGCCAGCAGCCAAGATGAAGGGGGCGCGGAGCAGTACTTC. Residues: CASSQDEGGAEQYF.

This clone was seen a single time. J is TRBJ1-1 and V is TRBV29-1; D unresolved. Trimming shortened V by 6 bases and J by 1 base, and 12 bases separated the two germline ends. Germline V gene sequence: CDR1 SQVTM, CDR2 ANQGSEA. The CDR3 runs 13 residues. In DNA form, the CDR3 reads TGCAGCGTCGCCGACACAAAGAACACTGAAGCTTTCTTT. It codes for CSVADTKNTEAFF.

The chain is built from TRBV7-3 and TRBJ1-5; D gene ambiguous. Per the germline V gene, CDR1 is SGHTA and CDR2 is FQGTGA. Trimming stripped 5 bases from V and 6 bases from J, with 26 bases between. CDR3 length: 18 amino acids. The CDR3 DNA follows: TGTGCCAGCAGCCCATACACCCCCCCCGGGAACGGCGGTCAGCCCCAGCATTTT. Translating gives CASSPYTPPGNGGQPQHF.

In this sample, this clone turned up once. CDR3: CASSLPLPRGQGTEAFF. CDR3 DNA: TGTGCCAGCAGTTTACCCTTGCCAAGGGGCCAGGGGACTGAAGCTTTCTTT. The chain employs TRBV28 and TRBJ1-1; weak D call: TRBD1 (6 bases). Trimming stripped 2 bases from V and 5 bases from J, with 21 bases between. CDR1 is MDHEN, CDR2 SYDVKM, per germline. The CDR3 is 17 residues long.

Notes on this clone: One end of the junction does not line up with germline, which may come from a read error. The CDR3 region has the DNA TGCAGTGCTAGGGGCGTAAGTGAAGTTTTCTTT. It encodes CSARGVSEVFF. The chain has TRBV20-1 and TRBJ1-1; unclear D gene. Germline CDR1 is DFQATT and CDR2 is SNEGSKA (reference sequence). The CDR3 loop spans 11 amino acids.

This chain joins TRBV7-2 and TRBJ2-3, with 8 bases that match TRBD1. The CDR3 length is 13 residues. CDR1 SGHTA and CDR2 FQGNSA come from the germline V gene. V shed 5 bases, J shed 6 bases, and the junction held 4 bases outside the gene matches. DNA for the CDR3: TGTGCCAGCAGCATGGACAGGGTGGATACGCAGTATTTT. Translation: CASSMDRVDTQYF.

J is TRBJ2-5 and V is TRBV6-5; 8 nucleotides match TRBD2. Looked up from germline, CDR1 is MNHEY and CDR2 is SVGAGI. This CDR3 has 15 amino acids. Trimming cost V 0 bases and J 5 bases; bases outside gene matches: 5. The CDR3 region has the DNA TGTGCCAGCAGTTACTCAGGACTAGCCGTGGAGACCCAGTACTTC. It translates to CASSYSGLAVETQYF.

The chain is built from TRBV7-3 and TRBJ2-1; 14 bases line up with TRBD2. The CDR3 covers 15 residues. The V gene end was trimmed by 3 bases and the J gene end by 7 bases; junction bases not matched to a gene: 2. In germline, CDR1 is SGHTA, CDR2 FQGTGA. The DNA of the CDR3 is TGTGCCAGCAGCTTCGGGACTAGCGGGGGTAATGAGCAGTTCTTC. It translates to CASSFGTSGGNEQFF.

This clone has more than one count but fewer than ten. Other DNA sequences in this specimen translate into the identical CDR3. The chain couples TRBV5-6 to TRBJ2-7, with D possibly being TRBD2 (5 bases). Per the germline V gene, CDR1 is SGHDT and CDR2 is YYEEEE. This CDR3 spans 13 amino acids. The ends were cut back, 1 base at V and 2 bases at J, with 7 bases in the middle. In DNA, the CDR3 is TGTGCCAGCAGCTTGTACGGGACCTACGAGCAGTACTTC. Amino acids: CASSLYGTYEQYF.

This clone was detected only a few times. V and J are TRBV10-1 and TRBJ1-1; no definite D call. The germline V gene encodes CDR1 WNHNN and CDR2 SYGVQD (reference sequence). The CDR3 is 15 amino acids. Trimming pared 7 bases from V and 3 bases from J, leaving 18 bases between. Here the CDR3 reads CASTRYLRAHTEAFF. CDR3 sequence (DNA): TGCGCCAGCACCCGATACTTGAGGGCGCACACTGAAGCTTTCTTT.

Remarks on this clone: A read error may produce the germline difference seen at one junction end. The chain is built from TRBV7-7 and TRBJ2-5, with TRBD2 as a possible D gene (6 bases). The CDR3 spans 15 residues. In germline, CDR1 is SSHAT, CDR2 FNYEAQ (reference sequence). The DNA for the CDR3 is TGTGCTAGCAGCTTATACGGGGGACTCCAAGAGACCCAGTACTTC. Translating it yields CASSLYGGLQETQYF.